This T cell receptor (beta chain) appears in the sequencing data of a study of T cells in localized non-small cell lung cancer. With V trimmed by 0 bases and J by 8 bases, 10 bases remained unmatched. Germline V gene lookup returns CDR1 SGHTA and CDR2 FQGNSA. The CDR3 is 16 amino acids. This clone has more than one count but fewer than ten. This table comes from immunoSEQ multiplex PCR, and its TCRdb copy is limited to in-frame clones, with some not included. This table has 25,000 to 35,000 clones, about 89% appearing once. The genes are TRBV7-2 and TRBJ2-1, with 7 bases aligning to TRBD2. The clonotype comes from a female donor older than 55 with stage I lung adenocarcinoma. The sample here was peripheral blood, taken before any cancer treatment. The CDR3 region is CASSLALRRERDEQFF. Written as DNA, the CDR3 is TGTGCCAGCAGCTTAGCGCTACGGCGGGAGCGGGATGAGCAGTTCTTC.